The 14 T cell receptor beta chains listed next were all sequenced from one sample in a study of cytomegalovirus exposure and HLA in healthy donors. The PCR ran on 60 Vbeta and 13 Jbeta primers. TCRdb keeps only in-frame clones here, not all; method: immunoSEQ multiplex PCR. The sample lists 250,000 to 350,000 clones; 70% to 90% were seen once. Sequencing was done on a sample of PBMCs. These receptors all come from a woman aged 18-29 years in good health and CMV-seronegative.

This sequence joins TRBV5-1 and TRBJ2-5, with TRBD2 matching 13 bases. Germline trimming cut 0 bases from V and 4 bases from J; bases unmatched to any gene: 9. The CDR3 has 18 amino acids. Germline V gene data show CDR1 as SGHRS and CDR2 as YFSETQ. DNA for the CDR3: TGCGCCAGCAGCTTGGGACTAGCGGGGGGTCGCGGGGCAGAGACCCAGTACTTC. Protein sequence: CASSLGLAGGRGAETQYF.

A word on this clone: Other DNA sequences of this sample code for an identical CDR3. The CDR3 sequence: CASSSGLAGGTDTQYF. CDR3 DNA sequence: TGTGCCAGCAGCTCGGGACTAGCGGGGGGAACAGATACGCAGTATTTT. The chain carries TRBV7-9 and TRBJ2-3; the match to TRBD2 covers 15 bases. V trimming: 4 bases; J trimming: 3 bases; junction bases outside the gene matches: 2. Germline CDR1 reads SEHNR; CDR2 reads FQNEAQ (reference sequence). The CDR3 has 16 residues. Using reference TRBV7-9 and TRBJ2-3 for the parts outside the CDR3, the full variable domain is DTGVSQNPRHKITKRGQNVTFRCDPISEHNRLYWYRQTLGQGPEFLTYFQNEAQLEKSRLLSDRFSAERPKGSFSTLEIQRTEQGDSAMYLCASSSGLAGGTDTQYFGPGTRLTVL.

The chain joins TRBV13 to TRBJ2-7, with TRBD1 matching over 8 bases. The CDR3 has 14 residues. Germline-derived CDR1 and CDR2 are PRHDT and FYEKMQ (reference sequence). V was pared by 7 bases and J by 6 bases, with 11 bases of the junction left unmatched. The CDR3 DNA sequence: TGTGCCAGCACCCGCCCCGAGGACAGGGCCGAGCAGTACTTC. Its translation is CASTRPEDRAEQYF.

The chain recombines TRBV5-6 with TRBJ1-5; 8 positions match TRBD1. The germline V gene encodes CDR1 SGHDT and CDR2 YYEEEE. The CDR3 contains 14 residues. V shed 2 bases, J shed 6 bases, and the junction held 4 bases outside the gene matches. The CDR3 coding sequence is TGTGCCAGCAGCTTTGGACAGGGTCGTCAGCCCCAGCATTTT. The encoded protein is CASSFGQGRQPQHF.

J is TRBJ2-6 and V is TRBV19; perhaps TRBD2 as D (6 bases). The CDR3 runs to 15 residues. Per germline, CDR1 LNHDA and CDR2 SQIVND (reference sequence). V lost 5 bases, J lost 3 bases, and 11 bases lay in between. This CDR3 is CASSDRGGGANVLTF. The CDR3 DNA sequence: TGTGCCAGTAGTGATCGGGGAGGTGGGGCCAACGTCCTGACTTTC.

About this clone: No DNA is shown, since the ends of the CDR3 on it are uncertain; the CDR3 is the one TCRdb lists. The CDR3 is CARTPGVGTGTPRKPQHF. The rearrangement joins TRBV7-5 to TRBJ1-5; the table's D call TRBD1 went unverified against the DNA. TRBV7-5 is given as a pseudogene. The CDR3 has 18 residues if both end residues are counted.

The chain joins TRBV11-1 to TRBJ1-2; 7 nucleotides match TRBD1. Germline V gene sequence: CDR1 SGHAT, CDR2 FQDESV (reference sequence). With V trimmed by 5 bases and J by 0 bases, 9 bases remained unmatched. CDR3 length: 16 residues. CDR3 protein: CASSPTGQMTNYGYTF. CDR3 nucleotides: TGTGCCAGCAGCCCCACGGGACAGATGACTAACTATGGCTACACCTTC.

CDR3 bases: TGTGCCAGCAGCCCCGAGGGCGGTTCGGGGGGCCGGCGTGAAAAACTGTTTTTT. It codes for CASSPEGGSGGRREKLFF. The rearrangement uses TRBV13 and TRBJ1-4, with a weak D call TRBD1 (6 bases). This CDR3 contains 18 residues. Trimming removed 5 bases at V and 7 bases at J, with 26 bases between. Germline loops: CDR1 PRHDT, CDR2 FYEKMQ (reference sequence).

The gene calls are TRBV29-1 and TRBJ2-3, with 7 bases identical to TRBD1. CDR1 is SQVTM and CDR2 is ANQGSEA in the germline V gene. This CDR3 has 15 residues. V was clipped by 1 base and J by 2 bases; unmatched bases: 6. Written as DNA, the CDR3 is TGCAGCGTTGAAGGGGTAAGGGGGCCCACAGATACGCAGTATTTT. It codes for CSVEGVRGPTDTQYF.

The V and J genes are TRBV4-1 and TRBJ2-7; TRBD1 matches at 7 bases. V gave up 1 base and J gave up 2 bases; unmatched junction bases: 2. Germline-derived CDR1 and CDR2 are MGHRA and YSYEKL. This CDR3 has 14 residues. CDR3 in amino acids: CASSQAGQTYEQYF. As DNA, the CDR3 is TGCGCCAGCAGCCAAGCGGGACAGACCTACGAGCAGTACTTC.

This chain connects TRBV10-1 to TRBJ2-1, with a tentative D call TRBD2 (6 bases). Germline V lookup: CDR1 WNHNN, CDR2 SYGVQD (reference sequence). CDR3 size: 14 residues. Between the trimmed V and J ends, which lost 0 bases and 12 bases, there was a span of 15 bases. The CDR3 nucleotides read TGCGCCAGCAGTGAGTCGACTGCTAGGCGGGGGCAGTTCTTC. Protein product: CASSESTARRGQFF.

The chain employs TRBV7-9 and TRBJ1-6; TRBD1 aligns across 9 bases. Germline CDR1 SEHNR, CDR2 FQNEAQ (reference sequence). The CDR3 runs 14 residues. Trimming removed 4 bases from V and 7 bases from J; junction bases left unmatched: 2. The CDR3 DNA is TGTGCCAGCAGCTGGGACAGGGTAAATTCACCCCTCCACTTT. Its translation: CASSWDRVNSPLHF.

The V and J genes are TRBV9 and TRBJ2-5; 9 bases match TRBD1. Germline CDR1 SGDLS, CDR2 YYNGEE. The CDR3 extends over 18 amino acids. After removal of 1 base from V and 5 bases from J, the junction contained 15 bases not matched to a gene. The CDR3 protein is CASSVSTRGQGDSETQYF. The CDR3 nucleotides read TGTGCCAGCAGCGTATCGACCCGGGGACAGGGTGATTCGGAGACCCAGTACTTC. Based on the CDR3 plus reference TRBV9 and TRBJ2-5, the full variable domain is DSGVTQTPKHLITATGQRVTLRCSPRSGDLSVYWYQQSLDQGLQFLIQYYNGEERAKGNILERFSAQQFPDLHSELNLSSLELGDSALYFCASSVSTRGQGDSETQYFGPGTRLLVL.

The V call is TRBV5-4, the J call TRBJ2-1; D may be TRBD2 (5 bases). CDR1 is SGHNT, CDR2 YYREEE, per germline (reference sequence). The CDR3 extends over 15 amino acids. The V end was cut by 3 bases, the J end by 4 bases, with 14 bases between. The CDR3 loop reads CASSYSTTSYNEQFF. For the CDR3, the DNA is TGTGCCAGCAGCTACTCGACTACCTCGTACAATGAGCAGTTCTTC. Variable domain in full (rest from reference TRBV5-4 and TRBJ2-1): ETGVTQSPTHLIKTRGQQVTLRCSSQSGHNTVSWYQQALGQGPQFIFQYYREEENGRGNFPPRFSGLQFPNYSSELNVNALELDDSALYLCASSYSTTSYNEQFFGPGTRLTVL.